One sample yielded the 9 T cell receptor beta chains listed below, sequenced in a study of shared clonotypes between healthy human individuals. TCRdb's table, derived via immunoSEQ multiplex PCR, lists solely in-frame clones and lacks some. This table holds over 2,000,000 clones, 90% to 95% found once. Naive CD8 cells were CD45RO-negative, positively selected for CCR7, excluding terminally differentiated effector memory CD45RA+ cells. Material: naive CD8+ T cells from PBMCs. The origin of the receptors is a man between 18 and 35 years old in good health. Some clones in this sample may be carry-over from other donors' samples.

The chain couples TRBV9 to TRBJ2-7; TRBD2 matches 11 bases. CDR1 is SGDLS and CDR2 is YYNGEE in the germline V gene. The CDR3 spans 17 residues. Germline trimming cut 1 base from V and 1 base from J; bases unmatched to any gene: 7. The CDR3 loop is CASSVTSGTSGSYEQYF. The CDR3 DNA reads TGTGCCAGCAGCGTAACATCCGGGACTAGCGGTTCCTACGAGCAGTACTTC.

The chain has TRBV5-4 and TRBJ2-7; 8 bases agree with TRBD1. Per germline, CDR1 SGHNT and CDR2 YYREEE (reference sequence). The length of the CDR3 is 14 residues. V shed 4 bases, J shed 5 bases, and the junction held 8 bases outside the gene matches. Here the CDR3 reads CASSPDRVRHEQYF. Written as DNA, the CDR3 is TGTGCCAGCAGCCCGGACAGGGTCCGACACGAGCAGTACTTC.

This clone has a single count. J is TRBJ1-2 and V is TRBV9; 10 bases line up with TRBD1. The CDR3 length is 16 residues. The V segment lost 0 bases and the J segment 2 bases; nucleotides outside the gene matches: 4. CDR1 is SGDLS, CDR2 YYNGEE, per germline. The CDR3 nucleotides read TGTGCCAGCAGCGTAGGTCCGGGACAGGGGAACTATGGCTACACCTTC. Its protein is CASSVGPGQGNYGYTF.

V and J are TRBV5-5 and TRBJ2-1; a possible D gene is TRBD2 (6 bases). The CDR3 loop spans 14 amino acids. Germline lookup yields CDR1 SGHKS and CDR2 YYEKEE (reference sequence). Between the trimmed V and J ends, which lost 4 bases and 12 bases, there was a span of 20 bases. This CDR3 is CASSTPRVGRGQFF. CDR3 sequence (DNA): TGTGCCAGCAGCACCCCCCGCGTCGGGAGAGGGCAGTTCTTC.

V is TRBV28 and J is TRBJ1-4; the D is unclear. Germline V CDR1 and CDR2: MDHEN, SYDVKM. Between the trimmed V and J ends, which lost 3 bases and 8 bases, there was a span of 19 bases. The CDR3 runs 16 residues. CDR3 residues: CASSFGVLAGREKLFF. Here the CDR3 DNA reads TGTGCCAGCAGTTTCGGGGTTCTAGCCGGTAGAGAAAAACTGTTTTTT.

The rearrangement joins TRBV7-9 to TRBJ2-3; the match to TRBD2 covers 14 bases. The CDR3 is 17 residues long. The germline gives CDR1 SEHNR, CDR2 FQNEAQ (reference sequence). V lost 5 bases, J lost 6 bases, and 10 bases stayed unmatched. CDR3 sequence reads: CASSLRTSGRQRDTQYF. As DNA, the CDR3 is TGTGCCAGCAGCCTACGGACTAGCGGGAGGCAAAGGGATACGCAGTATTTT.

The chain is built from TRBV27 and TRBJ2-7; 7 bases line up with TRBD1. There are 15 residues in the CDR3. Germline V CDR1 and CDR2: MNHEY, SMNVEV (reference sequence). CDR3 sequence (DNA): TGTGGGACCGGTAGGCGGCAGGGGGTCTCCTACGAGCAGTACTTC. It codes for CGTGRRQGVSYEQYF.

The rearrangement joins TRBV27 to TRBJ2-3; D is possibly TRBD2 (6 bases). Trimming cost V 1 base and J 5 bases, with 13 bases left between them. This CDR3 comprises 15 residues. Germline CDR1 and CDR2: MNHEY and SMNVEV (reference sequence). CDR3 protein: CASSLLIGGLDTQYF. The CDR3 bases are TGTGCCAGCAGTTTATTGATCGGGGGTTTAGATACGCAGTATTTT.

This clone was observed a single time. The rearrangement links TRBV27 to TRBJ1-4; unclear D gene. The V and J ends lost 3 bases and 0 bases respectively, with 14 bases between them. Germline V gives CDR1 MNHEY, CDR2 SMNVEV (reference sequence). The CDR3 runs 17 residues. The CDR3 loop is CASSFSGVEATNEKLFF. CDR3 DNA sequence: TGTGCCAGCAGTTTCAGTGGAGTAGAGGCAACTAATGAAAAACTGTTTTTT.